A selection of T cell receptor beta chains follows, all from one sample in a study of monozygotic twins with inflammatory bowel disease. Each CDR3 protein gets one entry in TCRdb, which reprocessed the 5' RACE reads and gives no DNA. The table lists 350,000 to 500,000 distinct CDR3 sequences, with roughly 2.3% in the top ten. Sequenced: blood. These receptors were obtained from a human donor with ulcerative colitis or Crohn's disease, or a healthy co-twin of an affected twin (not recorded which). CDR3s include the opening cysteine and the closing phenylalanine or tryptophan.

J gene	V gene	CDR3 protein
TRBJ2-4	TRBV11-2	CASSPNTGANIQYF
TRBJ2-7	TRBV20-1	CSARLAPMWEQYF
TRBJ2-1	TRBV12-3/TRBV12-4	CASRLAGGGREQFF
TRBJ1-1	TRBV5-1	CASSLAQNTEAFF
TRBJ1-1	TRBV7-2	CASSQDRVNTEAFF
TRBJ2-7	TRBV15	CATSRDKGGLASSEQYF
TRBJ1-1	TRBV18	CASSPGQVKTEAFF
TRBJ1-1	TRBV5-1	CASSSTQRTGMNTEAFF
TRBJ1-2	TRBV7-2	CASSPQTGNYGYTF
TRBJ2-4	TRBV5-6	CASSTGQGADIQYF
TRBJ2-7	TRBV28	CASSFQGEKYEQYF
TRBJ1-5	TRBV6-5	CASSSTGGGMNQPQHF
TRBJ2-2	TRBV29-1	CSVPGTGPDTGELFF
TRBJ2-2	TRBV5-1	CASSSTGGGSTGELFF
TRBJ2-7	TRBV7-2	CASSPSSGGSHEQYF
TRBJ2-3	TRBV2	CASSVGASTDTQYF
TRBJ2-7	TRBV27	CASGRRGFEQYF
TRBJ1-2	TRBV6-5	CASSYWTGANYGYTF
TRBJ2-1	TRBV11-1	CASSPSRGTVSYNEQFF
TRBJ2-3	TRBV29-1	CSVGGRSTDTQYF
TRBJ1-6	TRBV20-1	CSATPGQGGSPLHF
TRBJ2-2	TRBV7-3	CASSLVAGGRPTSNTGELFF
TRBJ1-2	TRBV6-5	CASSYASPGDYGYTF
TRBJ1-4	TRBV20-1	CSALFRARGEKLFF
TRBJ2-3	TRBV6-6	CASTFTGASDTQYF
TRBJ1-5	TRBV5-1	CASSLVPGSGQPQHF
TRBJ2-3	TRBV6-1	CASSPQVVITDTQYF
TRBJ2-5	TRBV7-2	CASSPLVAETQYF
TRBJ2-7	TRBV16	CASSPLRGQVYEQYF
TRBJ1-1	TRBV7-2	CASSLIANTEAFF
TRBJ1-4	TRBV7-9	CAISLGTGDEKLFF
TRBJ2-5	TRBV7-2	CASSLEPSLETQYF
TRBJ1-2	TRBV4-2	CASSQEWDGRYGYTF
TRBJ2-1	TRBV6-2/TRBV6-3	CASSYASGLRQFF
TRBJ1-2	TRBV27	CASAGGAPGQPEWGSYGYTF
TRBJ2-3	TRBV27	CASSFALAGDRDTQYF
TRBJ1-2	TRBV20-1	CSARGTLPGGYTF
TRBJ2-7	TRBV5-1	CASSWGLAGNEQYF
TRBJ2-5	TRBV7-9	CASSSTQLGKTQYF
TRBJ1-1	TRBV19	CASSISVYGTEAFF